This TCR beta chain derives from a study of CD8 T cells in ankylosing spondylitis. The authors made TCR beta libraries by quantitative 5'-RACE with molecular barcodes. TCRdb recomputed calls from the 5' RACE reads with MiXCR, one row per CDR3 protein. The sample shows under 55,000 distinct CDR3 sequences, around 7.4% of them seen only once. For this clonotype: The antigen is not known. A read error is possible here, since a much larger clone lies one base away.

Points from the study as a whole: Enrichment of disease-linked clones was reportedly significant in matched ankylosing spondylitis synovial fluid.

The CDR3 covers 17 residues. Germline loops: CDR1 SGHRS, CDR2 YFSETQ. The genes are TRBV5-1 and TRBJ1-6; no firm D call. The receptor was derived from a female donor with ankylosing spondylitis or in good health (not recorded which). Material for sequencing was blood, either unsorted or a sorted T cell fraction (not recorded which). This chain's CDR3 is CASSLGPPAAGNSSLHF. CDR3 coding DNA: TGCGCCAGCAGCTTGGGTCCTCCGGCAGCGGGGAATTCATCCCTCCACTTT.